The 30 T cell receptor beta chains below come from one sample, sequenced in a study of brain T cells in children with intractable seizures. This table comes from immunoSEQ multiplex PCR, and its TCRdb copy is limited to in-frame clones, with some not included. The sample yields roughly 80,000 clones, around 90% seen once. Specimen: peripheral blood, collected at surgery. The receptors derive from a girl aged 2 to 9 with Rasmussen encephalitis and intractable seizures.

This chain joins TRBV9 and TRBJ2-2, with unresolved D. Germline CDR1 is SGDLS and CDR2 is YYNGEE. The CDR3 covers 14 residues. Trimming pared 1 base from V and 7 bases from J, leaving 11 bases between. The DNA of the CDR3 is TGTGCCAGCAGCGTATCTTTTTTGAGCGGGGAGCTGTTTTTT. Protein sequence: CASSVSFLSGELFF.

The chain links TRBV30 to TRBJ1-1; D is perhaps TRBD1 (6 bases). V lost 5 bases, J lost 1 base, and 17 bases lay in between. The CDR3 is made up of 15 amino acids. Germline loops: CDR1 GTSNPN, CDR2 SVGIG (reference sequence). The CDR3 region is CAWDILRGGNTEAFF. For the CDR3, the DNA is TGTGCCTGGGACATTCTCAGGGGAGGGAACACTGAAGCTTTCTTT.

This clone was picked up one time. This chain links TRBV7-3 with TRBJ2-2; unclear D gene. Germline CDR1 and CDR2: SGHTA and FQGTGA. This CDR3 contains 14 residues. V was clipped by 2 bases and J by 6 bases, with 10 bases between them. Here the CDR3 DNA reads TGTGCCAGCAGCTTACAATCCCCCCCCGGGGAGCTGTTTTTT. It encodes CASSLQSPPGELFF.

This clone was detected only once. The gene calls are TRBV13 and TRBJ2-5; D unresolved. The CDR3 covers 13 residues. Germline V gene data show CDR1 as PRHDT and CDR2 as FYEKMQ (reference sequence). V was clipped by 4 bases and J by 2 bases, with 8 bases between them. CDR3 region: CASSSDTQETQYF. Here the CDR3 DNA reads TGTGCCAGCAGCTCCGACACACAAGAGACCCAGTACTTC.

The chain links TRBV7-9 to TRBJ1-5; D remains unclear. Trimming cost V 1 base and J 7 bases, with 8 bases left between them. This CDR3 is 13 amino acids long. Per germline, CDR1 SEHNR and CDR2 FQNEAQ (reference sequence). CDR3 sequence (DNA): TGTGCCAGCAGCTTAGGGGAGCGGCAGCCCCAGCATTTT. Encoded protein: CASSLGERQPQHF.

This chain uses TRBV6-5 with TRBJ1-3; TRBD1 aligns across 10 bases. Germline V gene data show CDR1 as MNHEY and CDR2 as SVGAGI. The CDR3 loop spans 15 amino acids. V was pared by 7 bases and J by 2 bases, with 5 bases of the junction left unmatched. CDR3 nucleotide sequence: TGTGCCAGCATTATCGGGACAGGGGCTGGAAACACCATATATTTT. Its translation: CASIIGTGAGNTIYF.

This chain uses TRBV2 with TRBJ1-3; D unresolved. This CDR3 is 14 amino acids long. CDR1 is SNHLY and CDR2 is FYNNEI in the germline V gene. Between the trimmed V and J ends, which lost 4 bases and 0 bases, there was a span of 7 bases. The DNA of the CDR3 is TGTGCCAGCAGTGGACCCGGCTCTGGAAACACCATATATTTT. It translates to CASSGPGSGNTIYF.

The V call is TRBV5-6, the J call TRBJ1-3, with D possibly matching TRBD1 (5 bases). Trimming removed 4 bases from V and 7 bases from J, with 9 bases in between. Germline lookup yields CDR1 SGHDT and CDR2 YYEEEE. This CDR3 is 12 amino acids long. The CDR3 DNA reads TGTGCCAGCAGCCAGGGACGCAACACCATATATTTT. This gives the protein CASSQGRNTIYF.

This clone was observed a single time. The chain employs TRBV6-1 and TRBJ2-3; D possibly corresponds to TRBD1 (6 bases). V was cut by 0 bases and J by 6 bases, with 7 bases left in between. Germline assignment: CDR1 MNHNS and CDR2 SASEGT. The CDR3 extends over 13 amino acids. CDR3 bases: TGTGCCAGCAGTGAAGCAGGGGGTGATACGCAGTATTTT. This gives the protein CASSEAGGDTQYF.

The chain uses TRBV6-5 and TRBJ2-3; D may match TRBD1 or TRBD2 (5 bases each). The germline V and J ends were trimmed by 2 bases and 1 base, with 7 bases remaining between them. This CDR3 is built from 14 residues. Germline loops: CDR1 MNHEY, CDR2 SVGAGI. The CDR3 coding sequence is TGTGCCAGCAGTTACCCGGGGCGCACAGATACGCAGTATTTT. This translates into CASSYPGRTDTQYF.

The genes are TRBV5-1 and TRBJ2-5, with TRBD2 identical over 7 bases. Trimming cost V 1 base and J 5 bases; bases outside gene matches: 11. CDR3 length: 16 amino acids. Germline CDR1 and CDR2: SGHRS and YFSETQ. The CDR3: CASSLTGREQWETQYF. Here the CDR3 DNA reads TGCGCCAGCAGCTTGACCGGGCGGGAGCAGTGGGAGACCCAGTACTTC.

The V gene is TRBV6-6, the J gene TRBJ2-5; D might be TRBD1 (5 bases). The CDR3 extends over 15 amino acids. Germline V gene data show CDR1 as MNHNY and CDR2 as SVGAGI (reference sequence). V was cut by 5 bases and J by 4 bases, with 17 bases left in between. The DNA for the CDR3 is TGTGCCAGCAGTCCCATCGGGCAGGGTGGAGAGACCCAGTACTTC. Its translation is CASSPIGQGGETQYF.

V and J are TRBV6-1 and TRBJ2-1; perhaps TRBD2 as D (6 bases). CDR3 size: 16 residues. The germline CDR1 and CDR2 sequences are MNHNS and SASEGT. Deletions cut 2 bases from V and 14 bases from J, with 25 bases between. In DNA, the CDR3 is TGTGCCAGCAGTGAAAACCCCGGGGGAAGGGAAGGTCTTGAGTTCTTC. Its protein product is CASSENPGGREGLEFF.

The rearrangement uses TRBV4-1 and TRBJ2-2; 8 bases are a match to TRBD2. Germline V gives CDR1 MGHRA, CDR2 YSYEKL. The CDR3 is made up of 20 amino acids. Trimming took 3 bases from V and 6 from J; bases not matched to a gene: 21. CDR3 coding DNA: TGCGCCAGCAGCCATCGGGCATCCCGATATAGGCGGGAGGAGGCCGGGGAGCTGTTTTTT. It yields the protein CASSHRASRYRREEAGELFF.

The chain uses TRBV20-1 and TRBJ2-3; D may be TRBD2 (5 bases). The V end was cut by 3 bases, the J end by 1 base, with 14 bases between. The CDR3 runs 15 residues. Germline assignment: CDR1 DFQATT and CDR2 SNEGSKA (reference sequence). The chain's CDR3 is CSASPLAHRTDTQYF. The CDR3 nucleotides read TGCAGTGCTAGTCCCTTAGCGCACCGCACAGATACGCAGTATTTT.

The V call is TRBV12-5, the J call TRBJ1-2, with D tentatively TRBD1 (5 bases). The ends were cut back, 6 bases at V and 2 bases at J, with 13 bases in the middle. Germline V lookup: CDR1 LGHNT, CDR2 FRNRAP. The CDR3 has 14 amino acids. The CDR3 DNA sequence: TGTGCTAGTGGCCCCGGACACTTCAACTATGGCTACACCTTC. Encoded protein: CASGPGHFNYGYTF.

The rearrangement joins TRBV6-5 to TRBJ1-1; 7 nucleotides align to TRBD1. This CDR3 has 13 amino acids. Germline lookup yields CDR1 MNHEY and CDR2 SVGAGI. V lost 5 bases to trimming and J lost 4 bases; unmatched junction nucleotides: 4. CDR3 in DNA: TGTGCCAGCAGTCGGACAGGTGTCACTGAAGCTTTCTTT. Translation gives CASSRTGVTEAFF.

The J gene is TRBJ1-1, the V gene TRBV27; D is possibly TRBD1 (5 bases). There are 15 residues in the CDR3. The V end lost 1 base, the J end lost 1 base, and 10 bases lay between the germline ends. Germline CDR1 is MNHEY and CDR2 is SMNVEV (reference sequence). CDR3 sequence: CASSLLGESNTEAFF. CDR3 bases: TGTGCCAGCAGTTTATTAGGGGAATCGAACACTGAAGCTTTCTTT.

This chain connects TRBV11-3 to TRBJ2-7; D possibly corresponds to TRBD1 (7 bases). Germline loops: CDR1 SGHNT, CDR2 YENEEA. This CDR3 contains 14 residues. V dropped 4 bases and J dropped 0 bases, with 10 bases sitting between them. The CDR3 sequence is CASSSGGSSYEQYF. CDR3 DNA sequence: TGTGCCAGCAGCTCAGGGGGGAGCTCCTACGAGCAGTACTTC.

This chain uses TRBV23-1 with TRBJ2-2; 9 bases line up with TRBD1. TRBV23-1 falls under the ORF class, with uncertain function. The CDR3 is 16 residues long. J gave up 4 bases and V 4 bases, and 7 bases lay outside the gene matches. The CDR3 DNA sequence: TGCGCCAGCAGTCCGGACGGACAGGGGAGCACCGGGGAGCTGTTTTTT. This sequence encodes CASSPDGQGSTGELFF.

This chain uses TRBV6-5 with TRBJ2-7, with D perhaps TRBD1 (6 bases). Trimming cost V 5 bases and J 3 bases, with 17 bases left between them. The CDR3 spans 15 residues. Germline CDR1 reads MNHEY; CDR2 reads SVGAGI. The CDR3 sequence: CASSTWTVLGYEQYF. The CDR3, as DNA: TGTGCCAGCAGTACGTGGACAGTCCTCGGCTACGAGCAGTACTTC.

The CDR3 DNA follows: TGTGCCAGCAGCGCAGGGGTCTTAATGGAGACCCAGTACTTC. Translating gives CASSAGVLMETQYF. The chain has TRBV9 and TRBJ2-5; TRBD1 might be the D (6 bases). CDR3 length: 14 amino acids. Trimming removed 3 bases from V and 5 bases from J, with 14 bases in between. Germline values: CDR1 SGDLS, CDR2 YYNGEE.

V gene TRBV5-6 combines with J gene TRBJ2-5, with TRBD2 identical over 13 bases. The CDR3 has 15 residues. Germline V gene lookup returns CDR1 SGHDT and CDR2 YYEEEE. With 3 bases clipped from V and 5 bases from J, the junction kept 4 bases outside the gene matches. CDR3 DNA sequence: TGTGCCAGCAGCTCGGGACTAGCGGGACAGGAGACCCAGTACTTC. The encoded protein is CASSSGLAGQETQYF.

The genes are TRBV28 and TRBJ2-1; 9 nucleotides agree with TRBD2. In germline, CDR1 is MDHEN, CDR2 SYDVKM. Trimming at V came to 4 bases and at J to 4 bases, leaving 8 bases not matched to a gene. This CDR3 is 16 amino acids long. CDR3 region: CASSSHASGEYNEQFF. The CDR3 DNA is TGTGCCAGCAGTTCCCATGCTAGCGGGGAATACAATGAGCAGTTCTTC. Full variable domain (remainder filled in from reference TRBV28 and TRBJ2-1): DVKVTQSSRYLVKRTGEKVFLECVQDMDHENMFWYRQDPGLGLRLIYFSYDVKMKEKGDIPEGYSVSREKKERFSLILESASTNQTSMYLCASSSHASGEYNEQFFGPGTRLTVL.

In this sample, this clone turned up once. The genes are TRBV5-6 and TRBJ2-2; 7 nucleotides line up with TRBD2. V gave up 3 bases and J gave up 3 bases; unmatched junction bases: 14. Germline lookup yields CDR1 SGHDT and CDR2 YYEEEE. The CDR3 has 18 residues. The CDR3 reads CASSSWGEAAGDTGELFF. In DNA, the CDR3 is TGTGCCAGCAGCTCCTGGGGGGAGGCGGCGGGGGACACCGGGGAGCTGTTTTTT.

The chain carries TRBV27 and TRBJ2-3, with TRBD2 matching 7 bases. With V trimmed by 8 bases and J by 2 bases, 13 bases remained unmatched. CDR1 and CDR2 (germline): MNHEY, SMNVEV (reference sequence). This CDR3 is built from 16 residues. CDR3 in DNA: TGTGCCAGCTCCCCACCCGCGGGGGAGGACACAGATACGCAGTATTTT. Protein product: CASSPPAGEDTDTQYF.

The rearrangement joins TRBV19 to TRBJ1-6; D perhaps matches TRBD1 (6 bases). The germline gives CDR1 LNHDA, CDR2 SQIVND (reference sequence). CDR3 size: 16 residues. V was trimmed by 1 base and J by 7 bases, leaving 14 bases between them. The CDR3 protein is CASSIGPGQANSPLHF. CDR3 bases: TGTGCCAGTAGTATAGGGCCGGGACAAGCGAATTCACCCCTCCACTTT.

V and J are TRBV6-4 and TRBJ2-2; D remains unclear. With 2 bases removed from V and 5 bases from J, the gap between germline ends came to 9 bases. The CDR3 consists of 14 residues. Germline lookup yields CDR1 MRHNA and CDR2 SNTAGT. CDR3 residues: CASSDGVATGELFF. The CDR3 bases are TGTGCCAGCAGTGACGGGGTGGCGACCGGGGAGCTGTTTTTT.

The chain links TRBV7-6 to TRBJ2-7, with 11 bases aligning to TRBD1. The V gene's germline CDR1 is SGHVS and CDR2 FNYEAQ. The CDR3 consists of 14 residues. After removal of 3 bases from V and 3 bases from J, the junction contained 1 base not matched to a gene. CDR3 sequence (DNA): TGTGCCAGCAGCTTCGGGACAGGGGGCTACGAGCAGTACTTC. It specifies CASSFGTGGYEQYF.

The V call is TRBV28, the J call TRBJ2-7, with TRBD1 as a possible D gene (6 bases). Germline CDR1 and CDR2: MDHEN and SYDVKM. The V end lost 4 bases, the J end lost 0 bases, and 19 bases lay between the germline ends. This CDR3 has 17 amino acids. This CDR3 reads CASSSLRTALISYEQYF. The CDR3 DNA sequence: TGTGCCAGCAGTTCCCTCCGGACAGCGTTGATCTCCTACGAGCAGTACTTC.